Listed below are T cell receptor beta chains from one sample, sequenced in a study of T cell responses to AZD1222 COVID-19 vaccine. TCRdb's table, derived via immunoSEQ multiplex PCR, lists solely in-frame clones and lacks some. In the table there are over 100,000 clones, 70% to 90% of which are singletons. Sequenced here: peripheral blood, sampled on day 0 of AZD1222 vaccination. All receptors come from an adult in good health. The CDR3 runs from the conserved cysteine through the conserved F or W. The D gene is left open where the match is weak. For some rows the clone size is stated as once, few or many, or as a class when expanded; others skip it.

d_gene	v_gene	abundance	j_gene	CDR3nt	CDR3aa
-	TRBV15	-	TRBJ1-5	TGTGCCACCAGCAGTACGGGCAATCAGCCCCAGCATTTT	CATSSTGNQPQHF
-	TRBV10-3	once	TRBJ1-1	TGTGCCATCAGTGAGGGGGGGGAAGCTTTCTTT	CAISEGGEAFF
-	TRBV18	few	TRBJ1-6	TGTGCCAGCTCACGGGCAGGGATGGATTCACCCCTCCACTTT	CASSRAGMDSPLHF
TRBD1	TRBV3-1/TRBV3-2	-	TRBJ1-6	TGTGCCAGCAGCTTTAGAAGGACAGGGCACCCAGTATCGAATTCACCCCTCCACTTT	CASSFRRTGHPVSNSPLHF
-	TRBV28	-	TRBJ2-1	TGTGCCAGCAGCACCCCCGGCCATGAGCAGTTCTTC	CASSTPGHEQFF
TRBD1	TRBV14	-	TRBJ2-6	TGTGCCAGCAGCCAACCTTTTCTGAGACAGGGTTCTGGGGCCAACGTCCTGACTTTC	CASSQPFLRQGSGANVLTF
-	TRBV7-2	-	TRBJ1-3	TGTGCCAGCAGCTCGATAGGGGAGGCTGGAAACACCATATATTTT	CASSSIGEAGNTIYF
-	TRBV3-1/TRBV3-2	-	TRBJ2-7	TGTGCCAGCAGCCGGGCACGGAAGCTTTACGAGCAGTACTTC	CASSRARKLYEQYF
-	TRBV5-6	-	TRBJ1-4	TGTGCCAGCAGTTTTGGAATGGGGGAAAAACTGTTTTTT	CASSFGMGEKLFF
-	TRBV2	-	TRBJ1-3	TGTGCCAGCAGTTTACAGGGTTCTGGAAACACCATATATTTT	CASSLQGSGNTIYF
-	TRBV6-5	-	TRBJ2-7	TGTGCCAGCAGTTATGGAGGGGCCGCCTACGAGCAGTACTTC	CASSYGGAAYEQYF
TRBD2	TRBV19	-	TRBJ2-7	TGTGCCAGTGCTACAGCGGGGGGGTCCTACGAGCAGTACTTC	CASATAGGSYEQYF
TRBD1	TRBV4-1	-	TRBJ1-2	TGCGCCAGCAGCCCCCCCGACAGGGAAAAGGGTGGCTACACCTTC	CASSPPDREKGGYTF
-	TRBV5-1	-	TRBJ1-5	TGCGCCAGCAGCTTGGGGTGGGGGCAGCCCCAGCATTTT	CASSLGWGQPQHF
-	TRBV30	-	TRBJ1-1	TGTGCCTGGTGGGCCTCGACACGGGGAGCTTTCTTT	CAWWASTRGAFF
-	TRBV6-5	-	TRBJ1-2	TGTGCCAGCAAAGAGTGGGGGCTTTATGGCTACACCTTC	CASKEWGLYGYTF
TRBD1	TRBV5-1	-	TRBJ1-5	TGCGCCAGCAGCTCCGGGACAGGGCTTAACCAGCCCCAGCATTTT	CASSSGTGLNQPQHF